This T cell receptor (beta chain) was obtained from a study of neurological immune-mediated disorders. The table lists this clonotype with many counts. The cDNA was generated by 5'RACE with 10-nucleotide random UMIs. One entry per CDR3 protein results from TCRdb running MiXCR on the 5' RACE reads. In the table there are about 90,000 distinct CDR3 sequences, over 10% of which are singletons. The sample's time point: longitudinal time-point 2. The ends were cut back, 1 base at V and 4 bases at J, with 12 bases in the middle. This CDR3 is 15 amino acids long. Germline loops: CDR1 SSHAT, CDR2 FNYEAQ (reference sequence).

This receptor was identified in a female donor with HTLV-1-associated myelopathy (HAM/TSP). The chain couples TRBV7-7 to TRBJ2-3; D not certain. Specimen: PBMCs. This CDR3 is CASSLDLSRADTQYF. CDR3 nucleotide sequence: TGTGCCAGCAGCTTAGATCTGTCCCGCGCAGATACGCAGTATTTT.